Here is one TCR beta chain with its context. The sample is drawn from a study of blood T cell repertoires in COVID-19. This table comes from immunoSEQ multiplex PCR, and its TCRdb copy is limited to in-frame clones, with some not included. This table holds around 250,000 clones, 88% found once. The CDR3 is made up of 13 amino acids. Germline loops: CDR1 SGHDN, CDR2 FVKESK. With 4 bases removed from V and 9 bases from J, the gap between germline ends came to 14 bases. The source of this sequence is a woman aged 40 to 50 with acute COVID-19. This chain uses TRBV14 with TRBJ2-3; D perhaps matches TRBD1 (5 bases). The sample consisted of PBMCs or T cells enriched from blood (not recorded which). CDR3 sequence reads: CASSRGSRETQYF. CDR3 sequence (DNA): TGTGCCAGCAGCCGGGGCTCCCGAGAAACGCAGTATTTT.